This TCR beta chain derives from a study of cytomegalovirus exposure and HLA in healthy donors. Study-level results: TCR beta V- and J-gene trimming was later associated with a missense DCLRE1C variant. Most TCRs appeared rarely, but some public TCRs recurred in many donors.

Note on this clone: Its antigen is as yet unknown.

PCR was performed using 60 Vbeta and 13 Jbeta primers. The assay was immunoSEQ multiplex PCR, and TCRdb's table has in-frame clones only and misses some. The table lists roughly 230,000 clones, 80% to 95% of them singletons. V was clipped by 2 bases and J by 1 base; unmatched bases: 14. The CDR3 spans 19 residues. Germline CDR1 and CDR2: MNHEY and SMNVEV (reference sequence). The receptor was isolated from a girl aged 2 to 10 in good health and CMV-seronegative. The rearrangement joins TRBV27 to TRBJ1-5; 7 bases map to TRBD1. Sequenced: PBMCs. DNA of the CDR3: TGTGCCAGCAGTTTAGTAGGGACAGTTGCAGGGGTCAGCAATCAGCCCCAGCATTTT. Translated: CASSLVGTVAGVSNQPQHF.